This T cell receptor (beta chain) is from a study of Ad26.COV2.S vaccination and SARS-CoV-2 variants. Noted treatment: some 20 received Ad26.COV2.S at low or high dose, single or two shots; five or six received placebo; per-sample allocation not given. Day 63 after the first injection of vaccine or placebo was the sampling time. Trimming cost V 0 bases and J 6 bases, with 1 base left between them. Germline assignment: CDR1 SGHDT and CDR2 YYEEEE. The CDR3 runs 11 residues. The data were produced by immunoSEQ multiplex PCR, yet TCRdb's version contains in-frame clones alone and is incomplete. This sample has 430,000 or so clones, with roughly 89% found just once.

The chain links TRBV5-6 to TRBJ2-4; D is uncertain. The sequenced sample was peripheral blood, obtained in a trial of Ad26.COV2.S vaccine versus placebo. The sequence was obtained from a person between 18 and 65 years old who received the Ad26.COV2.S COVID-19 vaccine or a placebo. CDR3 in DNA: TGTGCCAGCAGCTTGGGAAACATTCAGTACTTC. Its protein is CASSLGNIQYF.